These T cell receptor beta chains were read from a single sample in a study of blood T cell repertoires in COVID-19. The assay was immunoSEQ multiplex PCR, and TCRdb's table has in-frame clones only and misses some. This table has 50,000 to 75,000 clones, about 89% appearing once. Sequenced input: peripheral blood. These receptors were obtained from a man aged 55 to 70 with acute or convalescent COVID-19. Each CDR3 is given with its conserved first and last residue. A D gene is named only where the DNA matches it firmly. Some rows mark clone size as missing; the rest say once, few, many or name a class of expanded clone.

J gene	clone size	V gene	D gene	CDR3 DNA	CDR3 protein
TRBJ2-1	once	TRBV25-1	TRBD1	TGTGCCAGCAGGGACAGGGAGCAGTTCTTC	CASRDREQFF
TRBJ1-1	-	TRBV28	-	TGTGCCAGCAGTGATAGCAGGGTTGTAACTGAAGCTTTCTTT	CASSDSRVVTEAFF
TRBJ2-3	-	TRBV27	TRBD2	TGTGCCAGCAGACCAGCGGGGGAGGGAGATACGCAGTATTTT	CASRPAGEGDTQYF
TRBJ2-3	-	TRBV10-3	TRBD1	TGTGCCATCATGGAGGGACAGGGAGATCCAGATACGCAGTATTTT	CAIMEGQGDPDTQYF
TRBJ1-2	-	TRBV5-5	-	TGTGCCAGCAGCTTGGCTGGGTCGGGTGGCTACACCTTC	CASSLAGSGGYTF
TRBJ2-7	once	TRBV5-1	TRBD1	TGCGCCAGCACCGCCGGAGGGACAGGGACCTACGAGCAGTACTTC	CASTAGGTGTYEQYF
TRBJ2-1	-	TRBV7-9	TRBD2	TGTGCCAGCAGTCCCCCGAGTGCGGGGGGCCCCAATGAGCAGTTCTTC	CASSPPSAGGPNEQFF
TRBJ1-2	-	TRBV23-1	-	TGCGCCAGCAGTCAACATGCCCGGGAGACGGCAGACTATGGCTACACCTTC	CASSQHARETADYGYTF
TRBJ2-7	-	TRBV7-9	TRBD1	TGTGCCACCCTCCCCCCCGACAGGGCTAGTCCTAGCTCCTACGAGCAGTACTTC	CATLPPDRASPSSYEQYF
TRBJ1-1	-	TRBV4-1	TRBD1	TGCGCCAGCAGCCAACCGACAGGGCGGAGAAAAAACACTGAAGCTTTCTTT	CASSQPTGRRKNTEAFF
TRBJ2-5	-	TRBV4-1	TRBD1	TGCGCCAGCAGCCAATACGAGAGGGTCAGGGGGCAAGAGACCCAGTACTTC	CASSQYERVRGQETQYF
TRBJ2-1	-	TRBV19	TRBD2	TGTGCCAGTAGTACAATCGAGCGGGGGGGCAAGCCTGAGCAGTTCTTC	CASSTIERGGKPEQFF
TRBJ2-1	-	TRBV10-3	TRBD2	TGTGCCATCAGCTATACTTCTAGCGGGGGGCGGAATGAGCAGTTCTTC	CAISYTSSGGRNEQFF
TRBJ1-1	-	TRBV10-3	-	TGTGCCATCAGGCGTGACAGAAACACTGAAGCTTTCTTT	CAIRRDRNTEAFF
TRBJ1-4	-	TRBV5-8	-	TGTGCCAGCAGCTTGGGTTCGGTTTCAACTAATGAAAAACTGTTTTTT	CASSLGSVSTNEKLFF
TRBJ1-1	once	TRBV5-1	-	TGCGCCAGCAGCTCTTCAAGTAGCACACAGGGACCGGGTGAAGCTTTCTTT	CASSSSSSTQGPGEAFF
TRBJ2-7	-	TRBV7-9	TRBD2	TGTGCCAGCAGCTTAGACCGAGGGCCGGGAGGATACGAGCAGTACTTC	CASSLDRGPGGYEQYF
TRBJ1-5	-	TRBV3-1/TRBV3-2	-	TGTGCCAGCGGGTTTGGGGGGGGTAGCAATCAGCCCCAGCATTTT	CASGFGGGSNQPQHF
TRBJ2-1	-	TRBV5-1	TRBD2	TGCGCCAGCAGCTTGGTGTTAGCGGGGGGTGATGAGCAGTTCTTC	CASSLVLAGGDEQFF
TRBJ1-2	-	TRBV5-4	-	TGTGCCAGCAGCTTGGGCGGAGATGGCTACACCTTC	CASSLGGDGYTF
TRBJ1-4	-	TRBV6-5	TRBD1	TGTGCCAGCAGTCGAATGACAGGGGGTGATGAAAAACTGTTTTTT	CASSRMTGGDEKLFF
TRBJ1-1	few	TRBV14	TRBD1	TGTGCCAGCAGCCCAGGTGGGACAGGGTTTAACACTGAAGCTTTCTTT	CASSPGGTGFNTEAFF
TRBJ1-1	-	TRBV5-1	-	TGCGCCAGCAGGGGGCTCGGTGAGAACACTGAAGCTTTCTTT	CASRGLGENTEAFF
TRBJ1-1	-	TRBV6-5	TRBD1	TGTGCCAGCAGTTCCGGGACAGGAGACACTGAAGCTTTCTTT	CASSSGTGDTEAFF
TRBJ2-6	-	TRBV25-1	TRBD1	TGTGCCAGCAGTGGCCGACAGGGGAGTTTGGGGGCCAACGTCCTGACTTTC	CASSGRQGSLGANVLTF